This T cell receptor delta chain was obtained from a study of gamma-delta T cells after stem cell transplantation. This CDR3 has 17 amino acids. Germline V gives CDR1 GEAIGNYY, CDR2 EKD. J gave up 3 bases and V 3 bases, and 15 bases lay outside the gene matches. TCRdb reapplied CATT to the RT-PCR reads. The repertoire consists of more than 1,500 delta-chain clones, with about 1.5% occurring once and the leading ten covering roughly 65%. V usage is TRDV2 and J usage is TRDJ1; 7 bases match TRDD3. The sample comprised gamma-delta T cells. The sequence came from a human donor. It is not recorded whose cells these are; they may come from a transplant donor. The CDR3 sequence: CACDPVILGNGADKLIF. In nucleotides, the CDR3 is TGTGCCTGTGACCCGGTAATACTGGGGAACGGGGCCGATAAACTCATCTTT.